Presented here are 31 T cell receptor beta chains from one specimen sequenced in a study of blood T cell repertoires in COVID-19 (dated by TCRdb to about 2020). Receptors were amplified or captured by the immunoSEQ multiplex PCR assay. Sourced from immuneACCESS, this table was stored by TCRdb with only in-frame sequences that have V and J called. A share of the clones is absent; for the studies checked, an unresolved V gene accounts for under half, and the remainder has no known explanation. For this sample the table gives 200,000 to 250,000 clones, of which 70% to 85% were detected only once. Together, the top ten hold 9.7% of the sample. Source material: peripheral blood. The source of these receptors is a man aged 45-65 years with active or convalescent COVID-19.

The chain joins TRBV11-2 to TRBJ1-2; D is possibly TRBD1 (5 bases). The CDR3 is 16 amino acids. CDR1 and CDR2 from the germline V gene are SGHAT and FQNNGV. Trimming took 1 base from V and 1 from J, leaving 13 bases between them. This chain's CDR3 is CASSLVGGVGNYGYTF. CDR3 bases: TGTGCCAGCAGCTTAGTTGGGGGGGTCGGTAACTATGGCTACACCTTC. Full variable domain (outside the CDR3, taken from reference TRBV11-2 and TRBJ1-2): EAGVAQSPRYKIIEKRQSVAFWCNPISGHATLYWYQQILGQGPKLLIQFQNNGVVDDSQLPKDRFSAERLKGVDSTLKIQPAKLEDSAVYLCASSLVGGVGNYGYTFGSGTRLTVV.

This clone appeared once. Here the CDR3 DNA reads TGTGCCAGCAGCCAAGAGGTTTGGGGGGACCAAGAGACCCAGTACTTC. It translates to CASSQEVWGDQETQYF. This chain links TRBV4-2 with TRBJ2-5; perhaps TRBD2 as D (6 bases). CDR3 length equals 16 residues. CDR1 and CDR2 from the germline V gene are LGHNA and YNFKEQ. The germline V and J ends were trimmed by 0 bases and 0 bases, with 11 bases remaining between them.

The rearrangement uses TRBV6-1 and TRBJ2-3; 11 nucleotides align to TRBD2. Unmatched junction bases numbered 8, after V lost 0 bases and J lost 3 bases. Germline assignment: CDR1 MNHNS and CDR2 SASEGT. This CDR3 has 18 amino acids. The CDR3 region is CASSEALLAGGGTDTQYF. In DNA form, the CDR3 reads TGTGCCAGCAGTGAAGCGCTTCTAGCGGGGGGAGGGACAGATACGCAGTATTTT.

The chain carries TRBV29-1 and TRBJ1-4, with D perhaps TRBD1 (5 bases). Per germline, CDR1 SQVTM and CDR2 ANQGSEA. V lost 7 bases to trimming and J lost 6 bases, with 15 bases between them. The CDR3 extends over 13 amino acids. The chain's CDR3 is CSAGGVRDEKLFF. CDR3 DNA: TGCAGCGCCGGGGGGGTTCGTGATGAAAAACTGTTTTTT.

The chain has TRBV9 and TRBJ2-7; TRBD1 is a possible D gene (5 bases). The CDR3 spans 13 residues. CDR1 and CDR2 from the germline V gene are SGDLS and YYNGEE. V lost 2 bases and J lost 5, with 11 bases in between. CDR3 sequence reads: CASSVRAEDEQYF. CDR3 DNA: TGTGCCAGCAGCGTCAGGGCTGAGGACGAGCAGTACTTC.

This clone was recorded a few times. The chain couples TRBV5-1 to TRBJ1-1, with D unresolved. V was cut by 4 bases and J by 1 base, with 8 bases left in between. Germline assignment: CDR1 SGHRS and CDR2 YFSETQ. The CDR3 is made up of 13 amino acids. CDR3 sequence (DNA): TGCGCCAGCAGCCCCAGGCGGAACACTGAAGCTTTCTTT. It specifies CASSPRRNTEAFF. Full variable domain (missing parts from reference TRBV5-1 and TRBJ1-1): KAGVTQTPRYLIKTRGQQVTLSCSPISGHRSVSWYQQTPGQGLQFLFEYFSETQRNKGNFPGRFSGRQFSNSRSEMNVSTLELGDSALYLCASSPRRNTEAFFGQGTRLTVV.

The CDR3 reads CASSFEPTGNEQYF. Written as DNA, the CDR3 is TGCGCCAGCAGTTTTGAGCCCACAGGGAACGAGCAGTACTTC. The chain combines TRBV5-1 with TRBJ2-7, with D tentatively TRBD1 (6 bases). The CDR3 contains 14 residues. Trimming pared 5 bases from V and 5 bases from J, leaving 17 bases between. CDR1 SGHRS and CDR2 YFSETQ come from the germline V gene.

This clone showed up just once. The genes are TRBV23-1 and TRBJ1-5, with 7 positions matching TRBD1. TRBV23-1 belongs to the ORF category, with a function that is uncertain. The V segment lost 4 bases and the J segment 1 base; nucleotides outside the gene matches: 19. The CDR3 has 20 residues. CDR3 loop: CASSLWLWKGGERSNQPQHF. The CDR3 coding sequence is TGCGCCAGCAGTCTCTGGCTATGGAAAGGGGGCGAGAGGAGCAATCAGCCCCAGCATTTT.

The chain couples TRBV7-8 to TRBJ1-4; tentative D call: TRBD1 (5 bases). The V gene's germline CDR1 is SGHVS and CDR2 FQNEAQ. The CDR3 spans 16 residues. The V end was cut by 5 bases, the J end by 6 bases, with 19 bases between. The CDR3 reads CASSVITSGSYEKLFF. The CDR3 DNA is TGTGCCAGCAGCGTAATAACTTCAGGGTCCTATGAAAAACTGTTTTTT.

In this sample, this clone turned up many times. The chain couples TRBV3-1 (or the pseudogene TRBV3-2) to TRBJ2-7, with no clear D. The V end was cut by 6 bases, the J end by 6 bases, with 9 bases between. Germline V gene lookup returns CDR1 LGHDT and CDR2 YNNKEL (reference sequence). The CDR3 covers 11 residues. DNA of the CDR3: TGTGCCAGCAGTCAACTAAGCGAGCAGTACTTC. Translating it yields CASSQLSEQYF.

The rearrangement joins TRBV7-8 to TRBJ2-5; 16 positions agree with TRBD2. The CDR3 sequence is 17 residues long. Germline V gene lookup returns CDR1 SGHVS and CDR2 FQNEAQ. The V segment lost 5 bases and the J segment 4 bases; nucleotides outside the gene matches: 7. The chain's CDR3 is CASSPGLAGGPLETQYF. CDR3 in DNA: TGTGCCAGCAGCCCGGGACTAGCGGGGGGGCCGTTAGAGACCCAGTACTTC.

The chain is built from TRBV7-9 and TRBJ1-5; D gene uncertain. With 4 bases removed from V and 9 bases from J, the gap between germline ends came to 10 bases. The CDR3 is made up of 12 amino acids. Germline lookup yields CDR1 SEHNR and CDR2 FQNEAQ (reference sequence). CDR3 sequence reads: CASSSARRPQHF. The DNA for the CDR3 is TGTGCCAGCAGCTCAGCTCGGAGGCCCCAGCATTTT.

CDR3 nucleotides: TGTGCCAGCAGCTTGAGCAGGGTTTCTTCACCCCTCCACTTT. Amino acid sequence: CASSLSRVSSPLHF. The V gene is TRBV5-8, the J gene TRBJ1-6; TRBD1 is a possible D gene (5 bases). There are 14 residues in the CDR3. Trimming shortened V by 1 base and J by 9 bases, and 11 bases separated the two germline ends. CDR1 is SGHTS and CDR2 is YDEGEE in the germline V gene.

This chain joins TRBV11-2 and TRBJ2-1; D perhaps matches TRBD1 (6 bases). The CDR3 runs to 11 residues. Trimming cost V 7 bases and J 7 bases, with 8 bases left between them. Per germline, CDR1 SGHAT and CDR2 FQNNGV. CDR3 in DNA: TGTGCCAGCAACCAGGGGAATGAGCAGTTCTTC. This encodes CASNQGNEQFF.

The chain recombines TRBV5-1 with TRBJ2-3, with 8 bases lining up with TRBD1. CDR3 length: 18 residues. Per the germline V gene, CDR1 is SGHRS and CDR2 is YFSETQ. V trimming: 2 bases; J trimming: 2 bases; junction bases outside the gene matches: 13. The CDR3 DNA sequence: TGCGCCAGCAGCTTCCTTCAGGAGGCAGGGGGCATCACAGATACGCAGTATTTT. Its translation: CASSFLQEAGGITDTQYF.

The chain employs TRBV2 and TRBJ2-3, with D perhaps matching TRBD1 (5 bases). This CDR3 comprises 14 residues. Germline V gene lookup returns CDR1 SNHLY and CDR2 FYNNEI. V shed 5 bases and J shed 2 bases, with 11 bases lying between them. In DNA, the CDR3 is TGTGCCAGCAGTCCGACAGAATCCACAGATACGCAGTATTTT. Its translation: CASSPTESTDTQYF.

V usage is TRBV7-9 and J usage is TRBJ2-5; perhaps TRBD1 as D (7 bases). The CDR3 contains 13 residues. Between the trimmed V and J ends, which lost 3 bases and 9 bases, there was a span of 14 bases. Germline V lookup: CDR1 SEHNR, CDR2 FQNEAQ (reference sequence). The chain's CDR3 is CASSFSGRGAQYF. The DNA for the CDR3 is TGTGCCAGCAGCTTTAGCGGCAGGGGGGCCCAGTACTTC.

The gene calls are TRBV10-1 and TRBJ2-7; 14 bases are shared with TRBD2. Germline-derived CDR1 and CDR2 are WNHNN and SYGVQD (reference sequence). The J segment lost 2 bases and the V segment lost 4 bases, leaving 16 bases of the junction unmatched. The CDR3 runs to 20 residues. The CDR3 nucleotides read TGCGCCAGCAGTGGAAGACAGAAGACTAGCGGGGGGGCGGATGCCTACGAGCAGTACGTC. Its protein product is CASSGRQKTSGGADAYEQYV.

This clone was seen once. This chain joins TRBV29-1 and TRBJ1-2; 9 positions agree with TRBD1. CDR3 length: 14 residues. CDR1 and CDR2 (germline): SQVTM, ANQGSEA. With V trimmed by 6 bases and J by 7 bases, 12 bases remained unmatched. The CDR3 region is CSVGRGQGGLGYTF. CDR3 DNA: TGCAGCGTCGGGCGGGGACAGGGAGGGCTTGGCTACACCTTC.

V gene TRBV6-6 combines with J gene TRBJ2-3; the match to TRBD2 covers 11 bases. In germline, CDR1 is MNHNY, CDR2 SVGAGI (reference sequence). This CDR3 is 16 amino acids long. J was trimmed by 2 bases and V by 5 bases; bases with no gene match: 6. The CDR3 DNA follows: TGTGCCAGCAGTACGGGACTAGCGGATTACACAGATACGCAGTATTTT. Protein product: CASSTGLADYTDTQYF.

This sequence joins TRBV7-6 and TRBJ2-2; perhaps TRBD2 as D (5 bases). Germline-derived CDR1 and CDR2 are SGHVS and FNYEAQ. The CDR3 covers 16 residues. V lost 2 bases and J lost 0, with 10 bases in between. The CDR3 DNA follows: TGTGCCAGCAGCTTATTTGCCGGGACGAACACCGGGGAGCTGTTTTTT. It yields the protein CASSLFAGTNTGELFF.

V is TRBV27 and J is TRBJ2-7; D unclear. This CDR3 comprises 14 residues. The V gene lost 8 bases and the J gene lost 0 bases, with 14 bases spanning the gap. CDR1 is MNHEY and CDR2 is SMNVEV in the germline V gene (reference sequence). This CDR3 reads CASVTAHCSYEQYV. CDR3 sequence (DNA): TGTGCCAGCGTAACAGCTCATTGCTCCTACGAGCAGTACGTC.

The chain combines TRBV5-1 with TRBJ1-1; 8 bases line up with TRBD1. Germline values: CDR1 SGHRS, CDR2 YFSETQ. The CDR3 totals 14 residues. V shed 4 bases and J 6 bases; nucleotides not matched to a gene: 8. The CDR3 sequence is CASSLRTQGAEAFF. In DNA form, the CDR3 reads TGCGCCAGCAGCCTTAGGACACAGGGGGCTGAAGCTTTCTTT.

The gene calls are TRBV4-1 and TRBJ1-1, with 9 bases matching TRBD1. CDR1 and CDR2 (germline): MGHRA, YSYEKL. The CDR3 sequence is 19 residues long. V shed 1 base and J 3 bases; nucleotides not matched to a gene: 15. CDR3 region: CASSQGASGQGSGDTEAFF. The CDR3 bases are TGCGCCAGCAGCCAAGGGGCGTCCGGACAGGGGTCAGGGGACACTGAAGCTTTCTTT.

The chain has TRBV7-9 and TRBJ1-3; D is perhaps TRBD1 (6 bases). This CDR3 is built from 14 residues. The V gene lost 6 bases and the J gene lost 0 bases, with 9 bases spanning the gap. Germline V lookup: CDR1 SEHNR, CDR2 FQNEAQ (reference sequence). CDR3: CASSRQDSGNTIYF. As DNA, the CDR3 is TGTGCCAGCAGTCGACAGGACTCTGGAAACACCATATATTTT.

The gene calls are TRBV2 and TRBJ2-2; 9 nucleotides line up with TRBD2. This CDR3 is 17 amino acids long. Germline V gives CDR1 SNHLY, CDR2 FYNNEI. Unmatched junction bases numbered 8, after V lost 3 bases and J lost 3 bases. CDR3 loop: CASSDYLRGGHTGELFF. The DNA for the CDR3 is TGTGCCAGCAGTGATTATTTGCGGGGGGGCCACACCGGGGAGCTGTTTTTT. Combining the CDR3 with reference TRBV2 and TRBJ2-2 gives the whole variable domain EPEVTQTPSHQVTQMGQEVILRCVPISNHLYFYWYRQILGQKVEFLVSFYNNEISEKSEIFDDQFSVERPDGSNFTLKIRSTKLEDSAMYFCASSDYLRGGHTGELFFGEGSRLTVL.

In DNA, the CDR3 is TGTGCCAGCAGCTTAAACCTAGCGGGCCCCACAGATACGCAGTATTTT. Translation gives CASSLNLAGPTDTQYF. The V call is TRBV7-2, the J call TRBJ2-3; TRBD2 agrees at 8 bases. CDR3 length: 16 amino acids. The germline CDR1 and CDR2 sequences are SGHTA and FQGNSA. The J segment lost 2 bases and the V segment lost 2 bases, leaving 6 bases of the junction unmatched.

This chain links TRBV7-2 with TRBJ2-5, with 8 bases fitting TRBD2. V gave up 5 bases and J gave up 5 bases; unmatched junction bases: 10. The CDR3 extends over 15 amino acids. The V gene's germline CDR1 is SGHTA and CDR2 FQGNSA. This chain's CDR3 is CASSLTGGNGETQYF. The CDR3 bases are TGTGCCAGCAGCCTCACGGGGGGGAACGGGGAGACCCAGTACTTC.

The chain carries TRBV4-1 and TRBJ2-1; 10 nucleotides line up with TRBD2. The CDR3 extends over 17 amino acids. CDR1 and CDR2 (germline): MGHRA, YSYEKL. J gave up 0 bases and V 2 bases, and 4 bases lay outside the gene matches. CDR3: CASSQWPSGSSYNEQFF. CDR3 DNA sequence: TGCGCCAGCAGCCAATGGCCTAGCGGGAGCTCCTACAATGAGCAGTTCTTC.

A few counts support this clone. The chain links TRBV19 to TRBJ1-2; D call uncertain. The CDR3 spans 13 residues. CDR1 is LNHDA, CDR2 SQIVND, per germline (reference sequence). The germline V and J ends were trimmed by 3 bases and 2 bases, with 7 bases remaining between them. CDR3 nucleotide sequence: TGTGCCAGTAGTATTACGGGAAACTATGGCTACACCTTC. Translated, it gives CASSITGNYGYTF. Drawing the rest from reference TRBV19 and TRBJ1-2, the complete variable domain is DGGITQSPKYLFRKEGQNVTLSCEQNLNHDAMYWYRQDPGQGLRLIYYSQIVNDFQKGDIAEGYSVSREKKESFPLTVTSAQKNPTAFYLCASSITGNYGYTFGSGTRLTVV.

The chain uses TRBV2 and TRBJ1-5, with TRBD1 matching over 7 bases. The CDR3 runs 15 residues. CDR1 SNHLY and CDR2 FYNNEI come from the germline V gene. J was trimmed by 4 bases and V by 6 bases; bases with no gene match: 9. CDR3 region: CASRKDRALNQPQHF. The CDR3 coding sequence is TGTGCCAGCAGGAAAGACAGGGCCCTTAATCAGCCCCAGCATTTT.